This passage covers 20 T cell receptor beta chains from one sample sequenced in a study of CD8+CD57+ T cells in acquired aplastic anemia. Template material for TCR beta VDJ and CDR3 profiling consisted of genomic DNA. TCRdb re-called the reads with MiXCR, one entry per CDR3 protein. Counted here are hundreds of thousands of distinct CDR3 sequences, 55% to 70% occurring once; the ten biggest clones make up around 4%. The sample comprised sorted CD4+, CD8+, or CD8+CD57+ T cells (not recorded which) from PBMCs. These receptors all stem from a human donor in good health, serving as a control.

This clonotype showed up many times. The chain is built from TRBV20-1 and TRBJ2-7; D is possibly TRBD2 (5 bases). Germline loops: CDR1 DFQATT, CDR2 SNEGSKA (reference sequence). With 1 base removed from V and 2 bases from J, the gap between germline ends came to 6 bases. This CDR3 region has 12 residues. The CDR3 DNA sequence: TGCAGTGCTAGAGGGAGGACCTACGAGCAGTACTTC. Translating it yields CSARGRTYEQYF.

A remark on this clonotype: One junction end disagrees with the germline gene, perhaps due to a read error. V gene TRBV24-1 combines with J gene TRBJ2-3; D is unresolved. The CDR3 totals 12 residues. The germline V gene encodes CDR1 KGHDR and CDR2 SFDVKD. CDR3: CATRDLQDEQYF. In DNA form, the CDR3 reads TGTGCCACCCGTGATTTGCAAGATGAGCAGTATTTC.

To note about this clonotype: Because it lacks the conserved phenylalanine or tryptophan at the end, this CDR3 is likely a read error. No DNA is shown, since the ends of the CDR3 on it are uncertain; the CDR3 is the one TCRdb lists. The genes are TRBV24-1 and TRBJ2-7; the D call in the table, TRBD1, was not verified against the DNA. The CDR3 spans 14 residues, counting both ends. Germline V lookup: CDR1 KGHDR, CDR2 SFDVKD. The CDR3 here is CASSAAGGDYEQHA.

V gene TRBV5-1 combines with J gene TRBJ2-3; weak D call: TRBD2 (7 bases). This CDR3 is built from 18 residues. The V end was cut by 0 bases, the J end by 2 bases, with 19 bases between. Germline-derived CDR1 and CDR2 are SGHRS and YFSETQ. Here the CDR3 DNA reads TGCGCCAGCAGCTTGGGGAGGGGAGGGGGGGCTCTCACAGATACGCAGTATTTT. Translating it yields CASSLGRGGGALTDTQYF.

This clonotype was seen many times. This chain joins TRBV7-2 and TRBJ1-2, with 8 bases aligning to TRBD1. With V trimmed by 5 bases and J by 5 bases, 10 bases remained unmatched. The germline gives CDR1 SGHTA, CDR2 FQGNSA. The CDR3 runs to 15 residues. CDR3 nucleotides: TGTGCCAGCAGCCGAAAAACCGACAGGGGATATGGCTACACCTTC. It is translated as CASSRKTDRGYGYTF.

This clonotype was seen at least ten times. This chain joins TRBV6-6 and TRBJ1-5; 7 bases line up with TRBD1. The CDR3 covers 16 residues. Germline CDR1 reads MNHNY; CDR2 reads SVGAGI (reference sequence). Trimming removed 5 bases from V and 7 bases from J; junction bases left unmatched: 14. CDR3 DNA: TGTGCCAGCAGTAACCCCTCGGGACAGTGGGAACAGCCCCAGCATTTT. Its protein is CASSNPSGQWEQPQHF.

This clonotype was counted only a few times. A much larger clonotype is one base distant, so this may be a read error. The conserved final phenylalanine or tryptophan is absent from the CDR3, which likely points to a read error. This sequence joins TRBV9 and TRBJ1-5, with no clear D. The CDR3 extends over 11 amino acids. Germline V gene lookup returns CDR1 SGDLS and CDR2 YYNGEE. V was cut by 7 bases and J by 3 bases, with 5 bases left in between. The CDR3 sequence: CASGTNQPQHL. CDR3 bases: TGTGCCAGCGGCACCAATCAGCCCCAGCATCTT.

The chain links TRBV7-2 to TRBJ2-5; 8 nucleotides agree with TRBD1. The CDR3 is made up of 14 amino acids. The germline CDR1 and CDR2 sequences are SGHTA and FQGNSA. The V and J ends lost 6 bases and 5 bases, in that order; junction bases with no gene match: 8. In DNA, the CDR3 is TGTGCCAGCAGTTTACAGGGGGGCGTGGAGACCCAGTACTTC. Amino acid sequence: CASSLQGGVETQYF. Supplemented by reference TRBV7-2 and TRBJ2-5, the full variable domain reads GAGVSQSPSNKVTEKGKDVELRCDPISGHTALYWYRQSLGQGLEFLIYFQGNSAPDKSGLPSDRFSAERTGGSVSTLTIQRTQQEDSAVYLCASSLQGGVETQYFGPGTRLLVL.

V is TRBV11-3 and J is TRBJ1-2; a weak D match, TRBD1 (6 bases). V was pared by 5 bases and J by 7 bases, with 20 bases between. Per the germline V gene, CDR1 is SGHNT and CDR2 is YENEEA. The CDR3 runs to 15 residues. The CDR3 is CASSLERGRGFGYTF. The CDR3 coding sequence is TGTGCCAGCAGCCTGGAGCGGGGGAGGGGGTTTGGCTACACCTTC.

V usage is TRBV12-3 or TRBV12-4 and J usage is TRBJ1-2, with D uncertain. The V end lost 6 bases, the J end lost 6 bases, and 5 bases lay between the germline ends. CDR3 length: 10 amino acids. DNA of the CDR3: TGTGCCAGCAGCTGGGATGGCTACACCTTC. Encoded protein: CASSWDGYTF.

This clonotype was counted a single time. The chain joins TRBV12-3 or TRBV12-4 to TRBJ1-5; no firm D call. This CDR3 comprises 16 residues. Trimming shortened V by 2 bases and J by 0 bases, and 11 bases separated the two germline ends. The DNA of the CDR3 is TGTGCCAGCAGTTTAATGGCACTGTGTAGCAATCAGCCCCAGCATTTT. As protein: CASSLMALCSNQPQHF.

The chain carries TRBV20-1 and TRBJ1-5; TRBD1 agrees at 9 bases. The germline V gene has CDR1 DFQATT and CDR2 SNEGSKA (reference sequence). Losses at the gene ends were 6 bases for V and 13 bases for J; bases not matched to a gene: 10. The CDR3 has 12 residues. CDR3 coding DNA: TGCAGTGCCAGACAGGGGGGTGAAAAACAGCATTTT. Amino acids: CSARQGGEKQHF.

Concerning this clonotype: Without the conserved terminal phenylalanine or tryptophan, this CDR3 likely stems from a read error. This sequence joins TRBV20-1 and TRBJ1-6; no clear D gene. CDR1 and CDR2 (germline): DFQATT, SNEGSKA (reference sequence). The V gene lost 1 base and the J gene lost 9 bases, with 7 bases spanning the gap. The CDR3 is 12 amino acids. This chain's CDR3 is CSARGPGSPLHL. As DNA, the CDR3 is TGCAGTGCTAGAGGACCAGGTTCACCCCTCCACTTG.

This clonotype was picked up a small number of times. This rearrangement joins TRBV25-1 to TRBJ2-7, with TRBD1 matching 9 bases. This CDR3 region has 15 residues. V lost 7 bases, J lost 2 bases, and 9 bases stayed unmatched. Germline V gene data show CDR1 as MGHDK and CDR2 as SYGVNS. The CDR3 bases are TGTGCCAGCACCGGGGTCGGGACAGGGCCCTACGAGCAGTACTTC. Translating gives CASTGVGTGPYEQYF.

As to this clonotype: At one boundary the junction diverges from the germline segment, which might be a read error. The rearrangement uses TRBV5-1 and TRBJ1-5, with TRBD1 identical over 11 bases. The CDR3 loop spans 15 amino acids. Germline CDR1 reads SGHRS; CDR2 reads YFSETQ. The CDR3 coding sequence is TGTGCCAGCAGCTGGGACAGGGGGAACGATCAGCCCCAGCATTTT. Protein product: CASSWDRGNDQPQHF.

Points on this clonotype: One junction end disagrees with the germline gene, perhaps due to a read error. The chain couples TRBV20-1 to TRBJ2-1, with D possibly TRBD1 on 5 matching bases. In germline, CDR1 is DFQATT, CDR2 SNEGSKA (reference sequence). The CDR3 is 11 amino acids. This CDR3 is CSAFAQGPPVF. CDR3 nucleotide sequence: TGCAGTGCCTTCGCTCAGGGTCCACCGGTCTTC.

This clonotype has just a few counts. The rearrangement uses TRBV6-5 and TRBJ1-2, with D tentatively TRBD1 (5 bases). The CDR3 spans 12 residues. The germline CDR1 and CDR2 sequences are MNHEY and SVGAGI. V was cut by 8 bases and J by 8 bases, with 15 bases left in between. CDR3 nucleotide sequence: TGTGCCAGCCTGGGGGGGTGGTGGGGCTACACCTTC. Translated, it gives CASLGGWWGYTF.

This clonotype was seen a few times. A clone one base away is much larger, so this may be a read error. CDR3 sequence: CARSLGQGGDEQFF. In DNA form, the CDR3 reads TGTGCCCGCAGCTTGGGACAGGGAGGTGATGAGCAGTTCTTC. The chain has TRBV5-5 and TRBJ2-1; TRBD1 matches 9 bases. Per the germline V gene, CDR1 is SGHKS and CDR2 is YYEKEE (reference sequence). The CDR3 runs 14 residues. The full variable domain, completed using reference TRBV5-5 and TRBJ2-1, is DAGVTQSPTHLIKTRGQQVTLRCSPISGHKSVSWYQQVLGQGPQFIFQYYEKEERGRGNFPDRFSARQFPNYSSELNVNALLLGDSALYLCARSLGQGGDEQFFGPGTRLTVL.

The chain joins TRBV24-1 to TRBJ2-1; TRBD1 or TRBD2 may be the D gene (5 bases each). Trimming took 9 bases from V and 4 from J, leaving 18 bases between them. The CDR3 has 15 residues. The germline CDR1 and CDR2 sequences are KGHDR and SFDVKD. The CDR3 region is CATVKCRGEYNEQFF. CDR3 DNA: TGTGCCACCGTCAAGTGCAGAGGGGAATACAATGAGCAGTTCTTC.

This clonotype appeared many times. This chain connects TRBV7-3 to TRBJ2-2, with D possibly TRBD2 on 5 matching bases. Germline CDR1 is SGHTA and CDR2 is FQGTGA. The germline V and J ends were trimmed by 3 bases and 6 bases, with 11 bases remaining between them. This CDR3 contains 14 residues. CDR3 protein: CASSFWTGSGELFF. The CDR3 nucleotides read TGTGCCAGCAGCTTCTGGACGGGGTCCGGGGAGCTGTTTTTT.